The 28 T cell receptor beta chains below all came from one sample that was sequenced in a study of CD8 T cells in ankylosing spondylitis. TCRdb re-derived calls from the 5' RACE reads in MiXCR, one entry per CDR3 protein. The repertoire holds 200,000 or so distinct CDR3 sequences, approximately 13% seen once, with about 10% in the top ten. The sample taken for sequencing was blood, either unsorted or a sorted T cell fraction (not recorded which). All receptors come from a female donor with ankylosing spondylitis or in good health (not recorded which).

This clonotype was seen many times. The chain couples TRBV12-3 or TRBV12-4 to TRBJ2-2, with D possibly being TRBD2 (5 bases). The CDR3 has 14 amino acids. Trimming left V 6 bases short and J 6 bases short, with 14 bases between. CDR3 sequence: CASRLFGGPGELFF. DNA of the CDR3: TGTGCCAGCAGGCTATTTGGAGGCCCCGGGGAGCTGTTTTTT.

The sample holds many counts of this clonotype. The genes are TRBV7-9 and TRBJ2-1, with 13 nucleotides matching TRBD2. CDR3 length equals 15 residues. Germline CDR1 and CDR2: SEHNR and FQNEAQ (reference sequence). V shed 5 bases, J shed 8 bases, and the junction held 6 bases outside the gene matches. The CDR3 DNA follows: TGTGCCAGCAGCCATCAAACTAGCGGGAGGGATGAGCAGTTCTTC. Translating it yields CASSHQTSGRDEQFF. Supplemented by reference TRBV7-9 and TRBJ2-1, the full variable domain reads DTGVSQNPRHKITKRGQNVTFRCDPISEHNRLYWYRQTLGQGPEFLTYFQNEAQLEKSRLLSDRFSAERPKGSFSTLEIQRTEQGDSAMYLCASSHQTSGRDEQFFGPGTRLTVL.

This clonotype has just a few counts. The chain employs TRBV5-5 and TRBJ2-7; 10 bases match TRBD1. The CDR3 has 15 residues. V lost 4 bases to trimming and J lost 4 bases; unmatched junction nucleotides: 8. CDR1 and CDR2 from the germline V gene are SGHKS and YYEKEE (reference sequence). CDR3 sequence reads: CASSQAGTGVYEQYF. In DNA form, the CDR3 reads TGTGCCAGCAGCCAGGCCGGGACAGGGGTGTACGAGCAGTACTTC. The full variable domain, in which reference TRBV5-5 and TRBJ2-7 provide the parts outside the CDR3, is DAGVTQSPTHLIKTRGQQVTLRCSPISGHKSVSWYQQVLGQGPQFIFQYYEKEERGRGNFPDRFSARQFPNYSSELNVNALLLGDSALYLCASSQAGTGVYEQYFGPGTRLTVT.

The V gene is TRBV7-2, the J gene TRBJ1-1; D call uncertain. Between the trimmed V and J ends, which lost 5 bases and 8 bases, there was a span of 15 bases. This CDR3 region has 13 residues. Germline-derived CDR1 and CDR2 are SGHTA and FQGNSA. The CDR3 here is CASSPTPRGEAFF. The CDR3 DNA sequence: TGTGCCAGCAGCCCTACCCCGCGTGGCGAAGCTTTCTTT.

This clonotype was counted many times. The V and J genes are TRBV4-3 and TRBJ2-3, with 8 bases lining up with TRBD2. V shed 7 bases, J shed 1 base, and the junction held 7 bases outside the gene matches. The germline CDR1 and CDR2 sequences are LGHNA and YSLEER. This CDR3 comprises 15 residues. The CDR3 loop is CASTPKAGGTDTQYF. The CDR3 DNA is TGCGCCAGCACCCCCAAAGCGGGAGGCACAGATACGCAGTATTTT.

This clonotype occurred many times. This chain links TRBV5-1 with TRBJ1-1, with no clear D. This CDR3 is built from 14 residues. V was clipped by 1 base and J by 4 bases, with 11 bases between them. In germline, CDR1 is SGHRS, CDR2 YFSETQ. The CDR3 reads CASSLTVAATEAFF. Here the CDR3 DNA reads TGCGCCAGCAGCTTGACGGTAGCAGCCACTGAAGCTTTCTTT.

This clonotype was observed a single time. Being one base from a much bigger clone, this may be a read error. The chain carries TRBV20-1 and TRBJ2-5; a weak D match, TRBD1 (5 bases). Trimming took off 4 bases at V and 4 bases at J, with 16 bases between the two ends. CDR1 is DFQATT, CDR2 SNEGSKA, per germline (reference sequence). The CDR3 spans 14 residues. The CDR3 loop is CSATHPAGRETQYF. The CDR3 DNA reads as TGCAGTGCTACCCACCCGGCAGGGCGAGAGACCCAGTACTTC.

This clonotype occurred many times. J is TRBJ1-1 and V is TRBV20-1; D unresolved. Trimming removed 3 bases from V and 4 bases from J, with 9 bases in between. The CDR3 runs 12 residues. Germline lookup yields CDR1 DFQATT and CDR2 SNEGSKA (reference sequence). CDR3 sequence: CSASFGLTEAFF. The CDR3 coding sequence is TGCAGTGCTAGCTTCGGCCTCACTGAAGCTTTCTTT.

Ten or more counts support this clonotype. This chain's CDR3 is CASSHFKNPGLAAYEQYF. The DNA of the CDR3 is TGTGCCAGCAGTCATTTTAAGAATCCGGGACTAGCGGCCTACGAGCAGTACTTC. The chain is built from TRBV5-5 and TRBJ2-7; 11 bases map to TRBD2. The CDR3 spans 18 residues. The germline V gene has CDR1 SGHKS and CDR2 YYEKEE (reference sequence). The ends lost 5 bases at V and 2 bases at J; junction bases unmatched: 15.

This clonotype was detected ten times or more. The chain joins TRBV5-1 to TRBJ1-2; D uncertain. This CDR3 spans 14 amino acids. The germline CDR1 and CDR2 sequences are SGHRS and YFSETQ. The ends were cut back, 3 bases at V and 8 bases at J, with 17 bases in the middle. The CDR3 sequence is CASSSPGGVGGYTF. The CDR3 region has the DNA TGCGCCAGCAGCTCACCCGGCGGGGTAGGAGGCTACACCTTC.

In this sample, this clonotype turned up many times. The chain recombines TRBV3-1 with TRBJ1-5; D perhaps matches TRBD1 (5 bases). The CDR3 covers 16 residues. The germline gives CDR1 LGHDT, CDR2 YNNKEL (reference sequence). V was shortened by 0 bases and J by 3 bases, with 12 bases between the two germline ends. The CDR3 region is CASSQDAGLNNQPQHF. The CDR3 coding sequence is TGTGCCAGCAGCCAAGACGCGGGGCTGAACAATCAGCCCCAGCATTTT.

This rearrangement joins TRBV15 to TRBJ2-7; D possibly matches TRBD1 or TRBD2 (5 bases each). Germline V gene data show CDR1 as LNHNV and CDR2 as YYDKDF (reference sequence). V gave up 0 bases and J gave up 3 bases, with 12 bases separating them. The CDR3 length is 15 residues. This CDR3 reads CATSRERDRNYEQYF. In DNA form, the CDR3 reads TGTGCCACCAGCAGAGAAAGGGACCGAAACTACGAGCAGTACTTC.

This clonotype was seen ten or more times. The J gene is TRBJ2-1, the V gene TRBV19, with D possibly being TRBD1 (6 bases). The CDR3 is made up of 12 amino acids. CDR1 and CDR2 from the germline V gene are LNHDA and SQIVND (reference sequence). Trimming cost V 5 bases and J 9 bases, with 11 bases left between them. In DNA, the CDR3 is TGTGCCAGTAGTTACAGGGCACGTGAGCAGTTCTTC. Translating it yields CASSYRAREQFF. The full variable domain, in which reference TRBV19 and TRBJ2-1 provide the parts outside the CDR3, is DGGITQSPKYLFRKEGQNVTLSCEQNLNHDAMYWYRQDPGQGLRLIYYSQIVNDFQKGDIAEGYSVSREKKESFPLTVTSAQKNPTAFYLCASSYRAREQFFGPGTRLTVL.

This clonotype was picked up many times. This chain links TRBV4-3 with TRBJ2-1; D is undetermined. The CDR3 contains 15 residues. V lost 3 bases and J 8 bases, leaving 17 bases between the germline ends. Germline values: CDR1 LGHNA, CDR2 YSLEER. For the CDR3, the DNA is TGCGCCAGCAGCCAGGCTTTAGGCTACTTGGATGAGCAGTTCTTC. Translation gives CASSQALGYLDEQFF.

Many counts were recorded for this clonotype. The chain carries TRBV12-3 or TRBV12-4 and TRBJ1-1; D gene ambiguous. CDR3 length: 11 amino acids. Deletions cut 6 bases from V and 5 bases from J, with 7 bases between. CDR3 nucleotide sequence: TGTGCCAGCAGCGGCCGAACTGAAGCTTTCTTT. Translating it yields CASSGRTEAFF.

The chain recombines TRBV7-3 with TRBJ2-1; TRBD2 matches at 7 bases. Per the germline V gene, CDR1 is SGHTA and CDR2 is FQGTGA. This CDR3 has 15 amino acids. V lost 1 base and J lost 5; bases outside the gene matches: 5. The CDR3 protein is CASSLMAGVDNEQFF. For the CDR3, the DNA is TGTGCCAGCAGCTTAATGGCGGGAGTAGACAATGAGCAGTTCTTC. Together with reference TRBV7-3 and TRBJ2-1, the CDR3 gives the full variable domain: GAGVSQTPSNKVTEKGKYVELRCDPISGHTALYWYRQSLGQGPEFLIYFQGTGAADDSGLPNDRFFAVRPEGSVSTLKIQRTERGDSAVYLCASSLMAGVDNEQFFGPGTRLTVL.

As to this clonotype: This could be a read error, since a much larger clone is one nucleotide away. The chain carries TRBV7-2 and TRBJ2-7; D is possibly TRBD1 or TRBD2 (7 bases each). CDR3 length equals 13 residues. The germline CDR1 and CDR2 sequences are SGHTA and FQGNSA. DNA of the CDR3: TGTGCCAGCAGCTTCGACAGGGCGGGGGAGCAGTGCTTC. Residues: CASSFDRAGEQCF.

The genes are TRBV7-2 and TRBJ2-7; TRBD2 is a possible D gene (5 bases). The CDR3 sequence is 15 residues long. Per the germline V gene, CDR1 is SGHTA and CDR2 is FQGNSA. Trimming cost V 4 bases and J 0 bases, with 13 bases left between them. The DNA for the CDR3 is TGTGCCAGCAGCTCCGGGGTCGGATCCTCCTACGAGCAGTACTTC. This gives the protein CASSSGVGSSYEQYF.

This clonotype was seen only a few times. The chain joins TRBV6-1 to TRBJ2-3; D is perhaps TRBD1 or TRBD2 (5 bases each). Germline loops: CDR1 MNHNS, CDR2 SASEGT. Trimming cost V 8 bases and J 1 base, with 19 bases left between them. This CDR3 comprises 16 residues. In nucleotides, the CDR3 is TGTGCCAGCGGGGAGACTACGGGACCAGGCACAGATACGCAGTATTTT. Its protein product is CASGETTGPGTDTQYF.

This clonotype was counted many times. The chain is built from TRBV24-1 and TRBJ2-3, with 10 bases fitting TRBD1. With 4 bases clipped from V and 5 bases from J, the junction kept 2 bases outside the gene matches. CDR3 length: 14 amino acids. Germline CDR1 is KGHDR and CDR2 is SFDVKD. The CDR3 region has the DNA TGTGCCACCAGTGAGGGGGACAGGGGAGATACGCAGTATTTT. Translated: CATSEGDRGDTQYF.

This clonotype was detected ten times or more. The gene calls are TRBV12-3 or TRBV12-4 and TRBJ2-7; possibly TRBD1 for D (8 bases). CDR3 length: 13 residues. V shed 6 bases and J shed 7 bases, with 16 bases lying between them. CDR3 region: CASRKQGGWEQYF. CDR3 coding DNA: TGTGCCAGCAGAAAACAGGGGGGGTGGGAGCAGTACTTC.

Ten or more counts support this clonotype. J is TRBJ1-1 and V is TRBV12-3 or TRBV12-4; 10 bases line up with TRBD1. CDR3 length equals 15 residues. V shed 2 bases and J 7 bases; nucleotides not matched to a gene: 7. DNA of the CDR3: TGTGCCAGCAGTTTATTTGGACAGGGGGGAATTGAAGCTTTCTTT. Translated, it gives CASSLFGQGGIEAFF.

This clonotype was seen more than once but under ten times. The chain combines TRBV18 with TRBJ2-5, with D perhaps given as TRBD1 or TRBD2 (6 bases each). Germline V gives CDR1 KGHSH, CDR2 LQKENI. Trimming shortened V by 4 bases and J by 0 bases, and 12 bases separated the two germline ends. The length of the CDR3 is 15 residues. CDR3 loop: CASSRTGANQETQYF. The CDR3 DNA sequence: TGTGCCAGCTCACGGACGGGGGCGAACCAAGAGACCCAGTACTTC. Full variable domain (rest looked up from reference TRBV18 and TRBJ2-5): NAGVMQNPRHLVRRRGQEARLRCSPMKGHSHVYWYRQLPEEGLKFMVYLQKENIIDESGMPKERFSAEFPKEGPSILRIQQVVRGDSAAYFCASSRTGANQETQYFGPGTRLLVL.

Remarks on this clonotype: This CDR3 is missing its conserved last phenylalanine or tryptophan, likely due to a read error. The chain uses TRBV3-1 and TRBJ2-1; tentatively, D is TRBD1 (5 bases). The CDR3 extends over 13 amino acids. Germline values: CDR1 LGHDT, CDR2 YNNKEL (reference sequence). Trimming removed 4 bases from V and 6 bases from J, with 10 bases in between. The CDR3 loop is CASSLQGGNEQFL. The CDR3 bases are TGTGCCAGCAGCCTGCAGGGCGGCAATGAGCAGTTCCTC.

Ten or more counts support this clonotype. The rearrangement links TRBV28 to TRBJ2-1; 8 bases fit TRBD2. The CDR3 totals 18 residues. The V gene end was trimmed by 3 bases and the J gene end by 6 bases; junction bases not matched to a gene: 16. Germline values: CDR1 MDHEN, CDR2 SYDVKM. The DNA of the CDR3 is TGTGCCAGCAGTTTGCCTGACAGCGGGAGAGGTGAAGGCAATGAGCAGTTCTTC. This codes for CASSLPDSGRGEGNEQFF.

This clonotype was counted many times. The V call is TRBV19, the J call TRBJ1-5, with TRBD1 as a possible D gene (6 bases). This CDR3 has 13 residues. CDR1 is LNHDA, CDR2 SQIVND, per germline (reference sequence). The germline V and J ends were trimmed by 5 bases and 4 bases, with 9 bases remaining between them. This CDR3 is CASSQDRNQPQHF. The CDR3 region has the DNA TGTGCCAGTAGTCAGGACAGAAATCAGCCCCAGCATTTT.

The chain recombines TRBV20-1 with TRBJ2-3; D possibly corresponds to TRBD2 (5 bases). V was cut by 6 bases and J by 0 bases, with 16 bases left in between. Germline loops: CDR1 DFQATT, CDR2 SNEGSKA (reference sequence). The CDR3 extends over 15 amino acids. The CDR3: CSAWARGFSTDTQYF. The CDR3 coding sequence is TGCAGTGCCTGGGCCCGGGGATTCAGCACAGATACGCAGTATTTT.

Many counts were recorded for this clonotype. The gene calls are TRBV7-3 and TRBJ2-3; weak D call: TRBD2 (6 bases). From germline, CDR1 is SGHTA and CDR2 FQGTGA. The CDR3 runs to 16 residues. V was trimmed by 3 bases and J by 2 bases, leaving 15 bases between them. The CDR3 nucleotides are TGTGCCAGCAGCTTCCGCCCTAGCGCCTACACAGATACGCAGTATTTT. Amino acids: CASSFRPSAYTDTQYF.